These 18 T cell receptor beta chains came from one sample sequenced in a study of beta chain features in type 1 diabetes. What was sequenced were expressed TCRB transcripts, since all of the isolated RNA had been reverse transcribed. The protocol was immunoSEQ multiplex PCR, while the TCRdb copy is restricted to in-frame clones and leaves out a portion. Altogether roughly 150,000 clones are present, over 7.5% being singletons, with the ten largest covering about 0.6%. Sequencing was done on a sample of central memory CD4+ T cells from blood. Source of these receptors: a man aged 18 to 29 in good health.

This clone turned up a few times. The chain uses TRBV18 and TRBJ2-2, with 8 nucleotides matching TRBD1. Germline assignment: CDR1 KGHSH and CDR2 LQKENI. CDR3 size: 15 residues. V shed 5 bases, J shed 3 bases, and the junction held 5 bases outside the gene matches. The chain's CDR3 is CASSGQGRDTGELFF. The CDR3 bases are TGTGCCAGCTCAGGACAGGGAAGGGACACCGGGGAGCTGTTTTTT. Variable domain in full (rest from reference TRBV18 and TRBJ2-2): NAGVMQNPRHLVRRRGQEARLRCSPMKGHSHVYWYRQLPEEGLKFMVYLQKENIIDESGMPKERFSAEFPKEGPSILRIQQVVRGDSAAYFCASSGQGRDTGELFFGEGSRLTVL.

This chain uses TRBV25-1 with TRBJ2-2; 7 bases match TRBD1. The ends lost 10 bases at V and 6 bases at J; junction bases unmatched: 14. Germline V gene sequence: CDR1 MGHDK, CDR2 SYGVNS. The CDR3 contains 15 residues. The CDR3 DNA sequence: TGTGCCACAAAAGCTTCCGGGACAGTCCCCGGGGAGCTGTTTTTT. This sequence encodes CATKASGTVPGELFF.

In its sample, this clone was seen a few times. The chain recombines TRBV5-1 with TRBJ2-7, with TRBD2 matching 9 bases. Germline trimming cut 4 bases from V and 2 bases from J; bases unmatched to any gene: 4. CDR1 and CDR2 from the germline V gene are SGHRS and YFSETQ. The CDR3 totals 14 residues. CDR3 loop: CASSPTSGAYEQYF. The CDR3 DNA is TGCGCCAGCAGCCCGACTAGCGGCGCCTACGAGCAGTACTTC.

This clone was observed a few times. The rearrangement uses TRBV5-1 and TRBJ2-3, with TRBD1 identical over 8 bases. Per the germline V gene, CDR1 is SGHRS and CDR2 is YFSETQ. V lost 0 bases and J lost 2; bases outside the gene matches: 2. The CDR3 length is 15 residues. The CDR3 sequence is CASSLAGGDTDTQYF. CDR3 DNA sequence: TGCGCCAGCAGCTTGGCAGGGGGCGACACAGATACGCAGTATTTT.

This clone was seen at least ten times. The rearrangement links TRBV7-9 to TRBJ2-1; 9 bases fit TRBD2. Germline V CDR1 and CDR2: SEHNR, FQNEAQ (reference sequence). V shed 1 base, J shed 1 base, and the junction held 11 bases outside the gene matches. The CDR3 spans 19 residues. For the CDR3, the DNA is TGTGCCAGCAGCTTAGGATTTGGAGCTAGCGGGGAATCCTACAATGAGCAGTTCTTC. Amino acid sequence: CASSLGFGASGESYNEQFF. The variable domain in full, completed from reference TRBV7-9 and TRBJ2-1, reads DTGVSQNPRHKITKRGQNVTFRCDPISEHNRLYWYRQTLGQGPEFLTYFQNEAQLEKSRLLSDRFSAERPKGSFSTLEIQRTEQGDSAMYLCASSLGFGASGESYNEQFFGPGTRLTVL.

This clone showed up just a few times. This chain uses TRBV5-4 with TRBJ1-1; 11 nucleotides match TRBD1. The ends lost 4 bases at V and 2 bases at J; junction bases unmatched: 7. This CDR3 contains 16 residues. CDR1 is SGHNT, CDR2 YYREEE, per germline (reference sequence). The CDR3 nucleotides read TGTGCCAGCAGCCTAGGACAGGGGGCCTTTAACACTGAAGCTTTCTTT. Its protein product is CASSLGQGAFNTEAFF.

This clone was seen a handful of times. The identical CDR3 is also encoded by other nucleotide sequences in the sample. The J gene is TRBJ1-1, the V gene TRBV29-1, with D tentatively TRBD1 (5 bases). CDR3 length: 13 amino acids. Germline V gives CDR1 SQVTM, CDR2 ANQGSEA. V lost 2 bases to trimming and J lost 3 bases, with 10 bases between them. CDR3 nucleotide sequence: TGCAGCGTTGAATGGGGCAGGGACACTGAAGCTTTCTTT. This gives the protein CSVEWGRDTEAFF.

This clone was seen a handful of times. The chain couples TRBV29-1 to TRBJ2-3; 7 positions agree with TRBD2. This CDR3 is 15 amino acids long. Germline values: CDR1 SQVTM, CDR2 ANQGSEA. V lost 4 bases, J lost 0 bases, and 7 bases stayed unmatched. The DNA for the CDR3 is TGCAGCGTTGGCGGGGGAAGAGGAAGCACAGATACGCAGTATTTT. It translates to CSVGGGRGSTDTQYF.

The chain recombines TRBV7-6 with TRBJ2-7, with TRBD2 matching 7 bases. Trimming at V came to 5 bases and at J to 4 bases, leaving 11 bases not matched to a gene. The germline V gene encodes CDR1 SGHVS and CDR2 FNYEAQ. This CDR3 comprises 15 residues. CDR3 loop: CASSLIAGGVYEQYF. The DNA for the CDR3 is TGTGCCAGCAGCCTAATAGCGGGCGGGGTATACGAGCAGTACTTC.

The chain employs TRBV7-2 and TRBJ2-5; 7 nucleotides match TRBD2. The J call is uncertain, as TRBJ2-7 better fits the DNA end. Per the germline V gene, CDR1 is SGHTA and CDR2 is FQGNSA. The CDR3 runs 14 residues. The CDR3 sequence: CASSPGTIGYEQYF. In DNA form, the CDR3 reads TGTGCCAGCAGCCCGGGGACTATTGGGTACGAGCAGTACTTC.

The chain uses TRBV11-2 and TRBJ2-1, with 10 bases fitting TRBD2. This CDR3 comprises 16 residues. After removal of 4 bases from V and 7 bases from J, the junction contained 10 bases not matched to a gene. Germline values: CDR1 SGHAT, CDR2 FQNNGV. CDR3 sequence reads: CASSWSGRAAKNEQFF. CDR3 in DNA: TGTGCCAGCAGCTGGAGCGGGAGGGCCGCTAAGAATGAGCAGTTCTTC.

This clone turned up a few times. The rearrangement uses TRBV7-2 and TRBJ1-1; TRBD1 is a possible D gene (5 bases). Trimming pared 8 bases from V and 5 bases from J, leaving 12 bases between. Per the germline V gene, CDR1 is SGHTA and CDR2 is FQGNSA. CDR3 size: 12 residues. The CDR3 DNA reads TGTGCCAGCGGGGCCCAGAAGACTGAAGCTTTCTTT. It is translated as CASGAQKTEAFF.

At least ten counts were recorded for this clone. The chain combines TRBV13 with TRBJ1-1, with D uncertain. CDR1 is PRHDT and CDR2 is FYEKMQ in the germline V gene (reference sequence). The CDR3 is 13 residues long. Between the trimmed V and J ends, which lost 3 bases and 1 base, there was a span of 6 bases. The CDR3 DNA sequence: TGTGCCAGCAGCTTTGGGAGGAACACTGAAGCTTTCTTT. It codes for CASSFGRNTEAFF.

This clone has just a few counts. V and J are TRBV15 and TRBJ2-3; TRBD1 matches 12 bases. CDR3 length: 16 amino acids. The germline CDR1 and CDR2 sequences are LNHNV and YYDKDF (reference sequence). With 0 bases clipped from V and 5 bases from J, the junction kept 3 bases outside the gene matches. The CDR3 DNA is TGTGCCACCAGCAGAGAGGGACAGGGGGCAGGAGATACGCAGTATTTT. Translation: CATSREGQGAGDTQYF.

This clone was detected only a few times. V is TRBV19 and J is TRBJ2-7; TRBD2 matches 7 bases. CDR3 length: 15 residues. V lost 3 bases, J lost 3 bases, and 8 bases stayed unmatched. The germline V gene has CDR1 LNHDA and CDR2 SQIVND (reference sequence). CDR3: CASSIVASGSYEQYF. In DNA form, the CDR3 reads TGTGCCAGTAGTATTGTGGCTAGCGGAAGCTACGAGCAGTACTTC.

This clone was counted many times. This chain joins TRBV15 and TRBJ2-7; tentative D call: TRBD2 (6 bases). In germline, CDR1 is LNHNV, CDR2 YYDKDF (reference sequence). The CDR3 contains 15 residues. Between the trimmed V and J ends, which lost 1 base and 0 bases, there was a span of 10 bases. The CDR3 sequence is CATSRGDGSSYEQYF. The CDR3, as DNA: TGTGCCACCAGCAGAGGGGACGGGAGCTCCTACGAGCAGTACTTC.

V is TRBV11-2 and J is TRBJ1-6; D gene unclear. Germline V gives CDR1 SGHAT, CDR2 FQNNGV. The CDR3 totals 13 residues. V lost 1 base, J lost 6 bases, and 4 bases lay in between. CDR3 DNA: TGTGCCAGCAGCTTAGCCTCTAATTCACCCCTCCACTTT. Protein product: CASSLASNSPLHF.

This clone was recorded a few times. This chain's CDR3 is CASSSMSRGGANVLTF. The CDR3 DNA reads TGTGCCAGCAGCAGCATGTCCAGGGGGGGGGCCAACGTCCTGACTTTC. The chain joins TRBV5-4 to TRBJ2-6, with 7 bases identical to TRBD1. V trimming: 4 bases; J trimming: 4 bases; junction bases outside the gene matches: 8. The germline gives CDR1 SGHNT, CDR2 YYREEE (reference sequence). The CDR3 length is 16 residues. Full variable domain (outside the CDR3, taken from reference TRBV5-4 and TRBJ2-6): ETGVTQSPTHLIKTRGQQVTLRCSSQSGHNTVSWYQQALGQGPQFIFQYYREEENGRGNFPPRFSGLQFPNYSSELNVNALELDDSALYLCASSSMSRGGANVLTFGAGSRLTVL.